This T cell receptor beta chain is drawn from a study of T cells in Graves' hyperthyroidism and ophthalmopathy. Amplification of TCR beta CDR3 regions used RNA as the template. Primed by the HTBI set, a first-round RT-PCR was run on the TCR CDR3. TCRdb analysed the multiplex PCR reads with MiXCR anew, one entry per CDR3 protein. The sample includes roughly 350,000 distinct CDR3 sequences, approximately 15% of them seen just once. This receptor was identified in a woman under 40 with Graves' ophthalmopathy. Sequenced: blood.

The CDR3 nucleotides are TGCAGTGCTATTCGACAGGGCGATGAGCAGTTCTTC. Translation: CSAIRQGDEQFF. V gene TRBV20-1 combines with J gene TRBJ2-1; 7 positions agree with TRBD1. Germline CDR1 DFQATT, CDR2 SNEGSKA (reference sequence). V was clipped by 4 bases and J by 8 bases; unmatched bases: 5. The CDR3 runs to 12 residues.